This T cell receptor (beta chain) appears in the sequencing data of a study of T-cell reconstitution after alpha-beta-depleted transplantation in children. Findings of the study overall: Hyperexpanded clones declined; after one year, newly produced T cells mostly supplied diversity. Several patients had high TCRbeta diversity at day 60; it came from surviving recipient T cells and thymic progenitors. The origin of alpha-beta T cells about two months after transplant was reportedly several hundred expanded graft clones.

The CDR3 runs to 13 residues. Trimming shortened V by 5 bases and J by 3 bases, and 8 bases separated the two germline ends. This clonotype has a count of ten or more. Antigen unknown. TCRbeta library preparation incorporated unique molecular identifiers. MiXCR was run by TCRdb on the PCR reads, yielding one entry per CDR3 protein. The sample includes under 400,000 distinct CDR3 sequences, approximately 20% of them seen just once. This chain joins TRBV12-3 or TRBV12-4 and TRBJ1-5; D remains unclear. The origin of this receptor is a male patient aged 10-17 years who had a stem cell transplant for acute lymphoblastic leukemia, so the T cells may come from the graft donor. Sequences were derived from PBMCs, mostly from graft donor cells, sampled 180 days after TCRalphabeta/CD19-depleted stem cell transplant. CDR3 sequence: CASSAGTNQPQHF. In DNA, the CDR3 is TGTGCCAGCAGTGCCGGAACCAATCAGCCCCAGCATTTT.